The T cell receptor beta chain under discussion was sequenced for a study of response to subunit inactivated influenza vaccine. Study results and caveats: Authors suggested each seasonal influenza vaccination recruits few new T cells.

This CDR3 contains 16 residues. V was clipped by 4 bases and J by 7 bases, with 17 bases between them. Germline-derived CDR1 and CDR2 are ENHRY and SYGVKD. Each CDR3 protein gets one entry after TCRdb re-called the RT-PCR reads with MiXCR. The data show approximately 500,000 distinct CDR3 sequences, 14% seen once. As concerns this clonotype: The antigen is unknown.

The specimen was PBMCs from blood, collected about 11 days after vaccination. This receptor was taken from a man aged 50-59 years who received an inactivated influenza vaccine. V gene TRBV10-3 combines with J gene TRBJ1-6; the D gene is possibly TRBD1 (5 bases). The CDR3 here is CAISAKGRLRNSPLHF. As DNA, the CDR3 is TGTGCCATCAGTGCTAAGGGGCGCCTAAGGAATTCACCCCTCCACTTT.